The entry below gives a single T cell receptor beta chain sequence along with its context. What it binds is not known. The CDR3 has 14 residues. Germline lookup yields CDR1 SEHNR and CDR2 FQNEAQ (reference sequence). Trimming took 5 bases from V and 4 from J, leaving 14 bases between them. Produced via immunoSEQ multiplex PCR; TCRdb's table is partial and in-frame only. The data show 65,000 to 90,000 clones, with about 93% seen just once and approximately 8% held by the top ten. This sample is part of a study of OX40 agonist ivuxolimab in advanced cancers. Study-level points and caveats: Clonal expansion was seen in CD4+ and CD8+ blood T cells by week 6 at 0.1 to 3.0 mg/kg.

The rearrangement joins TRBV7-9 to TRBJ2-5, with no clear D. The sample consisted of CD4+ or CD8+ T cells sorted from blood, taken in a trial of the OX40 agonist ivuxolimab. This receptor was taken from an adult with an advanced solid tumor such as melanoma, head and neck, liver or kidney cancer. CDR3 region: CASSRPALGETQYF. The CDR3 DNA sequence: TGTGCCAGCAGCCGACCGGCCCTCGGAGAGACCCAGTACTTC. The variable domain in full, completed from reference TRBV7-9 and TRBJ2-5, reads DTGVSQNPRHKITKRGQNVTFRCDPISEHNRLYWYRQTLGQGPEFLTYFQNEAQLEKSRLLSDRFSAERPKGSFSTLEIQRTEQGDSAMYLCASSRPALGETQYFGPGTRLLVL.